Listed below are T cell receptor beta chains from one sample, sequenced in a study of blood T cells in healthy people across ages. TCRdb analysed the 5' RACE reads with MiXCR anew, one entry per CDR3 protein. Of fewer than 800,000 distinct CDR3 sequences in the sample, about half are singletons; the top ten hold roughly 31%. Material: blood. These receptors were taken from a woman aged 55 to 70 in good health. Each CDR3 is given with its conserved first and last residue. The order of the fields is D gene, V gene, clone size, J gene, CDR3 protein, CDR3 DNA. A D gene is named only where the DNA matches it firmly. Clone size is not always given. Where it is, it says once, few, many or a class for expanded clones.

>NA|TRBV4-3|NA|TRBJ2-3
CASSQDSVVTDTQYF
TGCGCCAGCAGCCAAGATTCAGTGGTCACAGATACGCAGTATTTT
>NA|TRBV20-1|NA|TRBJ2-7
CSARDRKTPWEQYF
TGCAGTGCTAGAGATCGCAAGACGCCTTGGGAGCAGTACTTC
>NA|TRBV7-9|NA|TRBJ1-4
CASSLLMGYNEKLFF
TGTGCCAGCAGCTTACTGATGGGCTATAATGAAAAACTGTTTTTT
>TRBD2|TRBV20-1|NA|TRBJ2-7
CSARDSTTSSEQYF
TGCAGTGCTAGAGATTCGACGACTAGCTCCGAGCAGTACTTC
>TRBD1|TRBV20-1|NA|TRBJ2-7
CSATQGGSYEQYF
TGCAGTGCTACACAGGGGGGATCCTACGAGCAGTACTTC
>NA|TRBV6-2/TRBV6-3|NA|TRBJ2-5
CASSDGRLIGGYF
TGTGCCAGCAGTGACGGCAGACTAATTGGTGGGTACTTC
>NA|TRBV7-2|NA|TRBJ2-3
CASSSALADTQYF
TGTGCCAGCAGTTCAGCCCTGGCAGATACGCAGTATTTT
>TRBD1|TRBV9|NA|TRBJ1-6
CASSSSGTGYNNSPLHF
TGTGCCAGCAGCTCCTCCGGGACAGGGTATAATAATTCACCCCTCCACTTT
>NA|TRBV7-2|few|TRBJ2-1
CASSFSPGVSSYNEQFF
TGTGCCAGCAGCTTCTCTCCAGGGGTAAGCTCCTACAATGAGCAGTTCTTC
>NA|TRBV12-3/TRBV12-4|NA|TRBJ2-7
CASSPVGGSYEQYF
TGTGCCAGCAGCCCCGTGGGGGGTAGCTACGAGCAGTACTTC
>TRBD1|TRBV29-1|few|TRBJ2-3
CSVGQGADTQYF
TGCAGCGTCGGACAGGGTGCAGATACGCAGTATTTT
>TRBD1|TRBV10-3|NA|TRBJ1-4
CAISTGGQNEKLFF
TGTGCCATCAGTACAGGGGGCCAAAATGAAAAACTGTTTTTT
>NA|TRBV2|NA|TRBJ2-7
CASSYVRDEQYF
TGTGCCAGCAGTTACGTTCGGGACGAGCAGTACTTC
>TRBD1|TRBV12-3/TRBV12-4|NA|TRBJ2-4
CASSLEVGTGVKNIQYF
TGTGCCAGCAGTTTAGAGGTTGGGACAGGGGTCAAAAACATTCAGTACTTC
>NA|TRBV5-1|NA|TRBJ2-3
CASSPVGSTTDTQYF
TGCGCCAGCAGCCCGGTTGGATCTACCACAGATACGCAGTATTTT
>NA|TRBV9|few|TRBJ1-1
CASSAFMGTEAFF
TGTGCCAGCAGCGCTTTCATGGGTACTGAAGCTTTCTTT
>NA|TRBV20-1|NA|TRBJ2-7
CSVEGYEQYF
TGCAGTGTCGAAGGGTACGAGCAGTACTTC
>TRBD2|TRBV7-9|NA|TRBJ2-2
CASSPSGGTGELFF
TGTGCCAGCAGCCCCTCGGGGGGCACCGGGGAGCTGTTTTTT
>NA|TRBV4-2|many|TRBJ1-2
CASSFGQINYGYTF
TGTGCCAGCAGCTTTGGACAGATTAACTATGGCTACACCTTC
>TRBD1|TRBV20-1|few|TRBJ1-5
CSAREGQGAPPQHF
TGCAGTGCTAGAGAGGGACAGGGGGCACCGCCCCAGCATTTT
>NA|TRBV20-1|NA|TRBJ2-5
CSAGREQETQYF
TGCAGTGCAGGAAGAGAACAAGAGACCCAGTACTTC
>NA|TRBV28|NA|TRBJ2-7
CASRTSRSHEQYF
TGTGCCAGCAGGACTAGTAGGTCTCACGAGCAGTACTTC
>TRBD1|TRBV7-8|NA|TRBJ1-6
CASSLSGGIDSPLHF
TGTGCCAGCAGCTTGTCAGGGGGAATCGATTCACCCCTCCACTTT
>NA|TRBV20-1|NA|TRBJ2-3
CSAQQGRGTDTQYF
TGCAGTGCTCAACAGGGACGTGGTACAGATACACAGTATTTT
>NA|TRBV28|NA|TRBJ1-1
CASSPPGQNTEAFF
TGTGCCAGCAGTCCCCCCGGCCAGAACACTGAAGCTTTCTTT
>NA|TRBV27|NA|TRBJ2-7
CASSFSGRQYEQYF
TGTGCCAGCAGTTTTTCGGGACGGCAATACGAGCAGTACTTC
>NA|TRBV6-5|NA|TRBJ1-2
CASSYRQDGNYGYTF
TGTGCCAGCAGTTACCGGCAGGATGGGAACTATGGCTACACCTTC